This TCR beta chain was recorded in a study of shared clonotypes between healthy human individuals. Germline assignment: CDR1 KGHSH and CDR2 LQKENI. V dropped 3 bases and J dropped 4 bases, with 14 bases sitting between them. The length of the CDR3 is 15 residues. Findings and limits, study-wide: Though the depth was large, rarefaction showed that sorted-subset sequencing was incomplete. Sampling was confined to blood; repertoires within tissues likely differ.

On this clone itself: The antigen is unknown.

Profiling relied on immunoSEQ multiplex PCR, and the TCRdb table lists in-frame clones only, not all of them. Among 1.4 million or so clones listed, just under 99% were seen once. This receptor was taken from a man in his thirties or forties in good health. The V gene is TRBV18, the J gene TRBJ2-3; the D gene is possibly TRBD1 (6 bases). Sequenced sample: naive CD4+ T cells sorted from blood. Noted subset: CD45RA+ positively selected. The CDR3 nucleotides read TGTGCCAGCTCACCTAAGGGGGAGTGGGCAGATACGCAGTATTTT. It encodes CASSPKGEWADTQYF.